This T cell receptor beta chain is from a study of blood T cell repertoires in COVID-19. Looking at the study overall: T cells, B-cell-depleted T cells, or PBMCs provided the cDNA or gDNA that served as material.

As processed by the authors: By means of reference gene primer amplification, nucleated cell counts were estimated. Method: immunoSEQ multiplex PCR; TCRdb's copy keeps in-frame clones and lacks some. V and J calls and clone size are copied from that table; D and trimming were computed from the DNA. The sample contains a few hundred thousand clones, around 84% of which appear only once. Trimming shortened V by 4 bases and J by 4 bases, and 5 bases separated the two germline ends. The CDR3 is 11 residues long. CDR1 and CDR2 (germline): ENHRY, SYGVKD. As regards this clone: Distinct nucleotide sequences in the sample also encode this CDR3.

The chain has TRBV10-3 and TRBJ2-7, with TRBD2 as a possible D gene (5 bases). The material sequenced was peripheral blood. The receptor's source is a young woman with acute or convalescent COVID-19. The CDR3 sequence is CAISGGYEQYF. The CDR3 DNA sequence: TGTGCCATCAGTGGCGGGTACGAGCAGTACTTC.